This T cell receptor (beta chain) was recovered during a study of T cell changes during pregnancy in multiple sclerosis. Per the germline V gene, CDR1 is MDHEN and CDR2 is SYDVKM. The CDR3 is made up of 17 amino acids. Deletions cut 5 bases from V and 0 bases from J, with 17 bases between. Libraries were prepared by immunoSEQ multiplex PCR; TCRdb keeps only in-frame clonotypes and omits some of them. The table lists about 36,000 clones, 88% of them singletons. The source was CD4+ T cells from peripheral blood mononuclear cells, collected in the first trimester of pregnancy. The TCR originated in a female donor with multiple sclerosis, enrolled in a pregnancy study. The rearrangement joins TRBV28 to TRBJ1-3; D ambiguous. The DNA for the CDR3 is TGTGCCAGCAGTCTAATCGACGGAGCCCGCTCTGGAAACACCATATATTTT. As protein: CASSLIDGARSGNTIYF.